This T cell receptor beta chain was sequenced during a study of vaccination and CD4 T cells after COVID-19. The study's findings and limits: In median terms, SARS-CoV-2-reactive clonotypes went from approximately 21 to 40, a nonsignificant rise.

With the Oncomine TCR Beta short-read assay, DNA from cultured CD4+ T cells was sequenced. TCRdb called the PCR reads again in MiXCR, with one record for every CDR3 protein. The table lists roughly 20,000 distinct CDR3 sequences, approximately 60% of them singletons. The treatment is: roughly ten-day PBMC culture with coronavirus spike peptide pools or control peptides (ViraFEST assay). Worth noting for this clonotype: What it binds is not known.

Trimming left V 3 bases short and J 8 bases short, with 13 bases between. CDR1 is GTSNPN, CDR2 SVGIG, per germline (reference sequence). This CDR3 is built from 12 residues. Sequencing was performed on CD4+ T cells from blood, cultured in vitro. V is TRBV30 and J is TRBJ1-2; D not certain. The origin of this receptor is a human donor who had recovered from COVID-19. The CDR3 loop is CAWSATIAGYTF. The CDR3 DNA follows: TGTGCCTGGAGCGCGACAATCGCGGGCTACACCTTC.